This TCR beta chain was sequenced during a study of cytomegalovirus exposure and HLA in healthy donors. Study at large: Some 85 million unique TCRs, all from HLA-typed donors, were included in an early release of the data.

This PCR relied on a set of 60 Vbeta primers and 13 Jbeta primers. Measured with immunoSEQ multiplex PCR; TCRdb has only the in-frame clones, and not every one. The sample carries over 120,000 clones, about 80% recorded once. Overall study findings and caveats: Cytomegalovirus-associated TCR beta chains were listed, numbering roughly 150.

As concerns this clone: Its antigen is not identified.

This CDR3 spans 16 amino acids. CDR1 is LGHNA and CDR2 is YSLEER in the germline V gene. The V gene lost 1 base and the J gene lost 5 bases, with 18 bases spanning the gap. The donors gave bone marrow, and they were healthy. Sequencing input: PBMCs. The receptor was derived from a female donor in good health and CMV-seronegative. This chain connects TRBV4-3 to TRBJ2-7; weak D call: TRBD2 (7 bases). This CDR3 is CASSQALTGGLHEQYF. CDR3 nucleotides: TGCGCCAGCAGCCAAGCCCTCACCGGGGGGCTCCACGAGCAGTACTTC.